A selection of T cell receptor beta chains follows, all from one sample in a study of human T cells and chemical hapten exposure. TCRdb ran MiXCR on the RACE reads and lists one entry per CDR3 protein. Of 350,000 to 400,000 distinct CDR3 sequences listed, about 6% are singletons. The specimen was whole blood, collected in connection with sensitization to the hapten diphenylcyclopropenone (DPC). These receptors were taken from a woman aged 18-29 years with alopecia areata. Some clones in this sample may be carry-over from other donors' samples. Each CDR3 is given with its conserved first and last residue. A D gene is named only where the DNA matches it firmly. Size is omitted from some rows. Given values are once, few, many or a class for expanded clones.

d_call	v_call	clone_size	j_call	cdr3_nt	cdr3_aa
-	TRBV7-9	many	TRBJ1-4	TGTGCCAGCAGCCATGTAACAACTAATGAAAAACTGTTTTTT	CASSHVTTNEKLFF
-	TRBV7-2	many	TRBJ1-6	TGTGCCAGCAGCTTAGAACCAGGGCCCAATTCACCCCTCCACTTT	CASSLEPGPNSPLHF
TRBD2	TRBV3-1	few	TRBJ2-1	TGTGCCAGCAGCCTGCGCTTAGCGGGGGGGAGCTCCTACAATGAGCAGTTCTTC	CASSLRLAGGSSYNEQFF
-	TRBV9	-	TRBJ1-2	TGTGCCAGCAGCTCCCTTTCTCATACCGGTGGGGGCTACACCTTC	CASSSLSHTGGGYTF
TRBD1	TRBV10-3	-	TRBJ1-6	TGTGCCATCAACGACAGGGAGGGAGGTGCTCTCCACTTT	CAINDREGGALHF
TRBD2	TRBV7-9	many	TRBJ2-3	TGTGCCAGCAGCTTCCAGGGGGCCCCAGCGGGGGGGTCCTCGGATACGCAGTATTTT	CASSFQGAPAGGSSDTQYF
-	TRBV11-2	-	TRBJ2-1	TGTGCCAGCAGCTTAGACTACGACGAGCAGTTCTTC	CASSLDYDEQFF
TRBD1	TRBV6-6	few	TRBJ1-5	TGTGCCAGCAGCCTGAGAGGGGGCGGCAATCAGCCCCAGCATTTT	CASSLRGGGNQPQHF
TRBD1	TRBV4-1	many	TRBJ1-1	TGCGCCAGCAGCCAATGGACAGGGGGGGACCAGGAAGCTTTCTTT	CASSQWTGGDQEAFF
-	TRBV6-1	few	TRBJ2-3	TGTGCCAGCAGTGGACGGCCTAGCACAGATACGCAGTATTTT	CASSGRPSTDTQYF
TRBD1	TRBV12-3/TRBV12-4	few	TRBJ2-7	TGTGCCAGCAGTTTTAGCTACGGACAGGGGATTTACGAGCAGTACTTC	CASSFSYGQGIYEQYF
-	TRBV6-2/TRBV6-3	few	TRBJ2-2	TGTGCCACCACCTCCACCGGGGAGCTGTTTTTT	CATTSTGELFF
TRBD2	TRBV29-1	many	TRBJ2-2	TGCAGCGTTCCCAGCAGCGGGGCAAACACCGGGGAGCTGTTTTTT	CSVPSSGANTGELFF
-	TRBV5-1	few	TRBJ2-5	TGCGCCAGCAGCTACGAAGGACGGCGGACCCAGTACTTC	CASSYEGRRTQYF
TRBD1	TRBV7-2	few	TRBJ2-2	TGTGCCAGCCAAGTACCCGGACAGGGGACCACCGGGGAGCTGTTTTTT	CASQVPGQGTTGELFF
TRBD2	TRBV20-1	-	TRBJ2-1	TGCAGTGCTAGAGACTTAGCGGGGGACAATGAGCAGTTCTTC	CSARDLAGDNEQFF
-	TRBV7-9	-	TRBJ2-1	TGTGCCAGCAGCTCCCATGCCGGGCAGTTCTTC	CASSSHAGQFF
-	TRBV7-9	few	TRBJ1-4	TGTGCCAGCAGCCCGAGGACCCAGAATGAAAAACTGTTTTTT	CASSPRTQNEKLFF
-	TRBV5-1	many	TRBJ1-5	TGCGCCAGCAGCTTACCACCTAAAACTCAGACAGGCCTGGGAGGGGGCAATCAGCCCCAGCATTTT	CASSLPPKTQTGLGGGNQPQHF
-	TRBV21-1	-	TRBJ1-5	TGTGCCAGCAGCATCGGGCCTAAGAGGAAGTATCAGCCCCAGCATTTT	CASSIGPKRKYQPQHF
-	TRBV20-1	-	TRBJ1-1	TGCAGTGCATTTGAGGGGTACACTGAAGCTTTCTTT	CSAFEGYTEAFF
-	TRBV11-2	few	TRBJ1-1	TGTGCCAGCAGCTCCGAGGACTGGCGGGGAGCTTTCTTT	CASSSEDWRGAFF
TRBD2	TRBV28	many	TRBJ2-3	TGTGCCAGCAGTTTGTTACTAGCGCCAGATACGCAGTATTTT	CASSLLLAPDTQYF
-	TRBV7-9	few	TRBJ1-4	TGTGCCAGCAGCCCCAGCCGGGGGGCAGCTAATGAAAAACTGTTTTTT	CASSPSRGAANEKLFF
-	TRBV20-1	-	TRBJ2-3	TGCAGTGCTAGCGCCGGGACCCAAGATACGCAGTATTTT	CSASAGTQDTQYF
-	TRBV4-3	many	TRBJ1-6	TGCGCCAGCAGCCAAGATGAGGGTCGCAATTCACCCCTCCACTTT	CASSQDEGRNSPLHF
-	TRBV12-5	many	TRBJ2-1	TGTGCTAGTGGTTTGGTACTTACCGGTGAGCAGTTCTTC	CASGLVLTGEQFF
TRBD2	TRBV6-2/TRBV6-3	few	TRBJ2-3	TGTGCCAGCAGGACACGTAGCGGGACTAGCACAGATACGCAGTATTTT	CASRTRSGTSTDTQYF
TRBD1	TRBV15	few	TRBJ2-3	TGTGCCACCAGCAGAGGGGTCGGACAGGGGGATACGCAGTATTTT	CATSRGVGQGDTQYF
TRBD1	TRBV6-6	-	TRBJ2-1	TGTGCCAGCAGTTTCCGGGACAGGGTCCCGTTCGTAGGGGGTGAGCAGTTCTTC	CASSFRDRVPFVGGEQFF
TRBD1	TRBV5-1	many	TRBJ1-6	TGCGCCAGCAGCTTGGAACCGGGACAGGGGCTCGGGAATTCACCCCTCCACTTT	CASSLEPGQGLGNSPLHF
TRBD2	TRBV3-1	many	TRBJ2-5	TGTGCCAGCAGCCAAGCCCCGGGACTAGGACCCCAGTACTTC	CASSQAPGLGPQYF
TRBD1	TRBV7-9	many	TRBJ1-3	TGTGCCAGCAGGGGACAGGGGAGTCCATCTGGAAACACCATATATTTT	CASRGQGSPSGNTIYF
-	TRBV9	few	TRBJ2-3	TGTGCCAGCAGCGCTCAGGGGGGCCTGGCAGATACGCAGTATTTT	CASSAQGGLADTQYF
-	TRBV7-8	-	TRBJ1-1	TGTGCCAGCAGCCCCCGAAGGTTTAGACAGCTCAACACTGAAGCTTTCTTT	CASSPRRFRQLNTEAFF
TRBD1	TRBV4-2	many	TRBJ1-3	TGTGCCAGCAGTCGCAGGGGGCGCGTCTCTGGAAACACCATATATTTT	CASSRRGRVSGNTIYF
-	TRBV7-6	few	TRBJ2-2	TGTGCCAGCAGCTTAGCATCCGCGGCGAACACCGGGGAGCTGTTTTTT	CASSLASAANTGELFF
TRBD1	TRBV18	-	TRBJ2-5	TGTGCCAGCTCCTCGGTCGGAGGGACAGGGCAAGAGACCCAGTACTTC	CASSSVGGTGQETQYF
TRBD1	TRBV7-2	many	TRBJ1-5	TGTGCCAGCAGCACGGGACAGTATAGCAATCAGCCCCAGCATTTT	CASSTGQYSNQPQHF
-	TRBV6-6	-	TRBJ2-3	TGTGCCACCTTCTTCCGGAGGTCCGATACGCAGTATTTT	CATFFRRSDTQYF
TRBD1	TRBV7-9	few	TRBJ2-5	TGTGCCAGCAGCTTAAGAACGGGGACAGGATTAAGTAGTGAGACCCAGTACTTC	CASSLRTGTGLSSETQYF
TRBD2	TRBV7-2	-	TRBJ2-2	TGTGCCAGCAGCTTCAGCGGGGGGAATGCCGGGGAGCTGTTTTTT	CASSFSGGNAGELFF
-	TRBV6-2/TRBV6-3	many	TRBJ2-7	TGTGCCAGCAGTATCGGGACTTCCCGCGGGGCGCTTTACGAGCAGTACTTC	CASSIGTSRGALYEQYF
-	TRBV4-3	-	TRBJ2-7	TGCGCCAGCAGCAAAGTGGGTGTTCTCTACGAGCAGTACTTC	CASSKVGVLYEQYF
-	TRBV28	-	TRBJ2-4	TGTGCCAGCAGTTCCAGGGTTCTGGGTACTTTCTATGCCAAAAACATTCAGTACTTC	CASSSRVLGTFYAKNIQYF
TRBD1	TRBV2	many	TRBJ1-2	TGTGCCAGCAGGACCGGGACAGCTTATGGCTACACCTTC	CASRTGTAYGYTF
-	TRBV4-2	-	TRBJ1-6	TGTGCCAGCAGCCAAGAGTTCTCCTATTCTAATTCACCCCTCCACTTT	CASSQEFSYSNSPLHF
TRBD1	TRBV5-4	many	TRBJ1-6	TGTGCCAGCAGCTTGGAACAGGGGACTTCACCCCTCCACTTT	CASSLEQGTSPLHF
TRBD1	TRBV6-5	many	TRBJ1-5	TGTGCCAGCAGTTACAGGGGACAGGGATCCGGCAGCAATCAGCCCCAGCATTTT	CASSYRGQGSGSNQPQHF
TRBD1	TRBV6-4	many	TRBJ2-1	TGTGCCAGCAGTCCAGCAGCAGGGGGTAATGAGCAGTTCTTC	CASSPAAGGNEQFF